The 12 T cell receptor beta chains reported below all come from one sample, sequenced in a study of read filtering for tumor transcriptome and immune sequencing. Molecular barcoded adaptors covering alpha/delta and beta/gamma chains were used on roughly 370 ng RNA. One entry per CDR3 protein, called by TCRdb with MiXCR from the reads. The sample consists of tens of thousands of distinct CDR3 sequences, about 15% of them appearing once. Sequenced material: a population of CD138-negative cells sorted from bone marrow. Every receptor here comes from a donor aged 40 or older with multiple myeloma.

In this sample, this clonotype turned up many times. The chain is built from TRBV12-3 or TRBV12-4 and TRBJ2-7; TRBD1 aligns across 8 bases. This CDR3 comprises 15 residues. V lost 6 bases to trimming and J lost 10 bases; unmatched junction nucleotides: 17. CDR3 sequence: CASSPKAGQGARQYF. CDR3 DNA: TGTGCCAGCAGCCCGAAGGCGGGCCAGGGGGCGCGACAGTACTTC.

The CDR3 DNA reads TGTGCCAGCAGCTTGGGTGTCTGGGTCGGTGAGACCCAGTACTTC. Its protein product is CASSLGVWVGETQYF. The V gene is TRBV5-5, the J gene TRBJ2-5; no clear D. With 0 bases removed from V and 5 bases from J, the gap between germline ends came to 14 bases. There are 15 residues in the CDR3. Germline loops: CDR1 SGHKS, CDR2 YYEKEE (reference sequence).

This clonotype was counted many times. The chain combines TRBV20-1 with TRBJ2-1, with D perhaps TRBD1 (6 bases). CDR1 and CDR2 from the germline V gene are DFQATT and SNEGSKA (reference sequence). The CDR3 has 12 residues. Between the trimmed V and J ends, which lost 0 bases and 12 bases, there was a span of 12 bases. The DNA for the CDR3 is TGCAGTGCTAGAGATTCGGCAGGGGTGCAGTTCTTC. It codes for CSARDSAGVQFF.

This clonotype was counted many times. V usage is TRBV20-1 and J usage is TRBJ2-1; the match to TRBD2 covers 8 bases. CDR1 and CDR2 from the germline V gene are DFQATT and SNEGSKA (reference sequence). With 6 bases clipped from V and 2 bases from J, the junction kept 15 bases outside the gene matches. The CDR3 is 17 residues long. Here the CDR3 DNA reads TGCAGTGCGGAGCGGGGCCGAGCGGGAGTAACCTACAATGAGCAGTTCTTC. It is translated as CSAERGRAGVTYNEQFF.

The sample holds a few counts of this clonotype. The J gene is TRBJ1-1, the V gene TRBV18; D ambiguous. Per the germline V gene, CDR1 is KGHSH and CDR2 is LQKENI. This CDR3 has 14 residues. V lost 2 bases to trimming and J lost 1 base, with 8 bases between them. CDR3 region: CASSPVGQNTEAFF. CDR3 DNA: TGTGCCAGCTCACCAGTCGGGCAGAACACTGAAGCTTTCTTT.

This clonotype was seen ten or more times. CDR3 region: CASSRQGPSGYTF. The DNA of the CDR3 is TGTGCCAGCAGTAGACAGGGCCCATCTGGCTACACCTTC. The rearrangement joins TRBV12-3 or TRBV12-4 to TRBJ1-2, with 7 positions matching TRBD1. V was pared by 5 bases and J by 7 bases, with 7 bases of the junction left unmatched. This CDR3 has 13 residues.

Concerning this clonotype: This may be a read error, as it is one base from a much larger clone. This chain links TRBV29-1 with TRBJ2-7; D possibly corresponds to TRBD1 (6 bases). Germline V lookup: CDR1 SQVTM, CDR2 ANQGSEA. The CDR3 is made up of 12 amino acids. CDR3 loop: CSVGQSSYERYF. The DNA of the CDR3 is TGCAGCGTCGGACAGAGCTCCTACGAGCGGTACTTC.

This clonotype was seen at least ten times. The V call is TRBV7-9, the J call TRBJ2-1; 9 bases agree with TRBD1. The length of the CDR3 is 17 residues. Germline V gene sequence: CDR1 SEHNR, CDR2 FQNEAQ (reference sequence). Trimming at V came to 5 bases and at J to 0 bases, leaving 8 bases not matched to a gene. The CDR3 DNA is TGTGCCAGCAGCGATCAAACAGGGGGCTCCTCCTACAATGAGCAGTTCTTC. Its translation: CASSDQTGGSSYNEQFF.

The chain has TRBV14 and TRBJ2-2; D gene uncertain. This CDR3 is 14 amino acids long. V dropped 4 bases and J dropped 6 bases, with 12 bases sitting between them. Germline V lookup: CDR1 SGHDN, CDR2 FVKESK. CDR3 nucleotide sequence: TGTGCCAGCAGCCGCCGTGCCACAGCCGGGGAGCTGTTTTTT. It translates to CASSRRATAGELFF.

As regards this clonotype: This clone may be a read error of a much larger clone one base away. The chain carries TRBV7-8 and TRBJ2-5, with D perhaps given as TRBD1 or TRBD2 (5 bases each). The length of the CDR3 is 17 residues. Germline CDR1 reads SGHVS; CDR2 reads FQNEAQ. CDR3 sequence: CASSLPWSERGQGTQYF. CDR3 nucleotides: TGTGCCAGCAGCTTACCTTGGTCCGAGAGGGGCCAAGGGACCCAGTACTTC.

In its sample, this clonotype was seen many times. V is TRBV4-2 and J is TRBJ2-7; D possibly corresponds to TRBD2 (5 bases). CDR1 is LGHNA, CDR2 YNFKEQ, per germline. The CDR3 has 16 amino acids. Trimming left V 2 bases short and J 0 bases short, with 14 bases between. The CDR3 here is CASSQSRAEASYEQYF. The DNA of the CDR3 is TGTGCCAGCAGCCAAAGTCGGGCGGAGGCCTCCTACGAGCAGTACTTC.

There are many counts of this clonotype. At one boundary the junction diverges from the germline segment, which might be a read error. The chain combines TRBV27 with TRBJ2-1; 8 bases match TRBD2. This CDR3 is built from 13 residues. CDR1 MNHEY and CDR2 SMNVEV come from the germline V gene (reference sequence). CDR3 region: CASSLIAGNEQLF. The CDR3 nucleotides are TGTGCCAGCAGTTTAATAGCGGGGAACGAGCAGCTCTTC.